The 17 T cell receptor beta chains below were found in one sample sequenced in a study of blood T cell repertoires in COVID-19 (dated by TCRdb to the early 2020s). Libraries came from the immunoSEQ multiplex PCR assay. The clones in this table, taken by TCRdb from immuneACCESS, are in-frame only. Not every clone is retained; where verified, under half of the shortfall comes from an unresolved V gene, and the cause of the rest is unknown. Recorded for this sample are around 300,000 clones; about nine tenths of them occurred a single time. Around 2% of the sample goes to the ten largest clones. Sequencing was done on a sample of peripheral blood. All receptors derive from a woman aged 30 to 39 with COVID-19, enrolled during active disease.

The chain carries TRBV5-1 and TRBJ1-2, with D perhaps matching TRBD1 (5 bases). The CDR3 runs to 14 residues. The V and J ends lost 4 bases and 1 base respectively, with 11 bases between them. Germline CDR1 and CDR2: SGHRS and YFSETQ. In DNA, the CDR3 is TGCGCCAGCAGCATACGACAGCTTAACTATGGCTACACCTTC. Its protein is CASSIRQLNYGYTF.

The chain employs TRBV19 and TRBJ2-7; possible D gene TRBD2, 5 bases. The CDR3 runs 13 residues. Germline V CDR1 and CDR2: LNHDA, SQIVND (reference sequence). Trimming pared 3 bases from V and 3 bases from J, leaving 9 bases between. The CDR3 reads CASSIGEYYEQYF. The CDR3 DNA sequence: TGTGCCAGTAGTATCGGGGAGTACTACGAGCAGTACTTC.

The chain couples TRBV12-3 or TRBV12-4 to TRBJ1-1, with D tentatively TRBD1 (5 bases). The V end was cut by 8 bases, the J end by 2 bases, with 12 bases between. The CDR3 is 13 amino acids. The chain's CDR3 is CASGRGLNTEAFF. The CDR3 DNA reads TGTGCCAGCGGGCGGGGGTTAAACACTGAAGCTTTCTTT.

The V and J genes are TRBV4-1 and TRBJ2-7; 7 nucleotides match TRBD2. CDR1 is MGHRA, CDR2 YSYEKL, per germline. With V trimmed by 0 bases and J by 4 bases, 6 bases remained unmatched. The CDR3 runs to 15 residues. CDR3 protein: CASSQDTGEGYEQYF. The DNA of the CDR3 is TGCGCCAGCAGCCAAGATACCGGGGAGGGATACGAGCAGTACTTC.

V is TRBV19 and J is TRBJ2-7, with 9 bases that match TRBD1. CDR3 length: 15 amino acids. From germline, CDR1 is LNHDA and CDR2 SQIVND (reference sequence). V dropped 5 bases and J dropped 6; count of bases not matched to a gene: 11. CDR3 sequence (DNA): TGTGCCAGTAGTTTGGGGATTAAACAGGGGGCCGAGCAGTACTTC. This encodes CASSLGIKQGAEQYF.

This clone has a handful of counts. This chain connects TRBV14 to TRBJ1-3; no definite D call. Between the trimmed V and J ends, which lost 0 bases and 1 base, there was a span of 7 bases. The germline CDR1 and CDR2 sequences are SGHDN and FVKESK. This CDR3 is 15 amino acids long. The CDR3 protein is CASSQDSTSGNTIYF. The CDR3 DNA reads TGTGCCAGCAGCCAAGATAGTACTTCTGGAAACACCATATATTTT.

A few counts support this clone. The V and J genes are TRBV7-6 and TRBJ2-7; 10 nucleotides line up with TRBD2. The J segment lost 2 bases and the V segment lost 5 bases, leaving 6 bases of the junction unmatched. Germline loops: CDR1 SGHVS, CDR2 FNYEAQ. The CDR3 length is 15 residues. The CDR3 DNA reads as TGTGCCAGCAGCCCAGGACTAGCGGAAACCTACGAGCAGTACTTC. Amino acid sequence: CASSPGLAETYEQYF. Full variable domain (rest looked up from reference TRBV7-6 and TRBJ2-7): GAGVSQSPRYKVTKRGQDVALRCDPISGHVSLYWYRQALGQGPEFLTYFNYEAQQDKSGLPNDRFSAERPEGSISTLTIQRTEQRDSAMYRCASSPGLAETYEQYFGPGTRLTVT.

This clone showed up just once. The chain is built from TRBV27 and TRBJ2-2; TRBD1 matches at 10 bases. The germline V gene has CDR1 MNHEY and CDR2 SMNVEV (reference sequence). The trim removed 3 bases at V and 7 bases at J, leaving 5 bases unmatched. CDR3 length: 15 residues. The CDR3 protein is CASSFGTGVIGELFF. The DNA of the CDR3 is TGTGCCAGCAGTTTCGGGACAGGGGTGATCGGGGAGCTGTTTTTT.

The chain carries TRBV7-9 and TRBJ1-1, with D maybe TRBD1 (6 bases). Germline CDR1 and CDR2: SEHNR and FQNEAQ (reference sequence). CDR3 length: 13 amino acids. Trimming left V 5 bases short and J 11 bases short, with 18 bases between. The CDR3 nucleotides read TGTGCCAGCAGCCCCCGAGGGGGGGAAGGGGCTTTCTTT. It encodes CASSPRGGEGAFF.

This clone was found once. The chain couples TRBV28 to TRBJ2-7, with D perhaps matching TRBD2 (6 bases). There are 14 residues in the CDR3. Germline CDR1 is MDHEN and CDR2 is SYDVKM. V was cut by 11 bases and J by 2 bases, with 19 bases left in between. In DNA form, the CDR3 reads TGTGCCTGGCGGGGACTTAAGAGAACCTACGAGCAGTACTTC. Protein: CAWRGLKRTYEQYF.

The rearrangement uses TRBV3-1 (or the pseudogene TRBV3-2) and TRBJ1-1; D is unclear. V was pared by 4 bases and J by 2 bases, with 5 bases between. The germline V gene encodes CDR1 LGHDT and CDR2 YNNKEL (reference sequence). CDR3 length equals 12 residues. The CDR3 loop is CASSRRNTEAFF. The DNA for the CDR3 is TGTGCCAGCAGCCGCAGAAACACTGAAGCTTTCTTT.

The genes are TRBV5-1 and TRBJ2-2; 7 bases match TRBD2. Germline-derived CDR1 and CDR2 are SGHRS and YFSETQ. The CDR3 is made up of 18 amino acids. V lost 4 bases, J lost 5 bases, and 17 bases stayed unmatched. The CDR3 is CASSQFPEAQGGTGELFF. Here the CDR3 DNA reads TGCGCCAGCAGCCAATTCCCCGAAGCCCAGGGAGGGACCGGGGAGCTGTTTTTT.

This chain's CDR3 is CATSMDRGQIQPQHF. CDR3 sequence (DNA): TGTGCCACCAGCATGGACAGGGGGCAGATTCAGCCCCAGCATTTT. V is TRBV15 and J is TRBJ1-5; 11 positions agree with TRBD1. The V segment lost 4 bases and the J segment 6 bases; nucleotides outside the gene matches: 5. The CDR3 totals 15 residues. Germline assignment: CDR1 LNHNV and CDR2 YYDKDF (reference sequence).

This chain links TRBV19 with TRBJ1-5, with D perhaps matching TRBD1 (5 bases). Trimming removed 7 bases at V and 4 bases at J, with 17 bases between. Germline CDR1 reads LNHDA; CDR2 reads SQIVND (reference sequence). This CDR3 is built from 15 residues. The CDR3 reads CASTPQGSGNQPQHF. The CDR3, as DNA: TGTGCCAGTACTCCCCAGGGCTCTGGTAATCAGCCCCAGCATTTT. Full variable domain (outside the CDR3, taken from reference TRBV19 and TRBJ1-5): DGGITQSPKYLFRKEGQNVTLSCEQNLNHDAMYWYRQDPGQGLRLIYYSQIVNDFQKGDIAEGYSVSREKKESFPLTVTSAQKNPTAFYLCASTPQGSGNQPQHFGDGTRLSIL.

The rearrangement uses TRBV2 and TRBJ1-5; no clear D gene. The CDR3 has 14 residues. V was clipped by 8 bases and J by 1 base, with 12 bases between them. Germline V lookup: CDR1 SNHLY, CDR2 FYNNEI. The CDR3 sequence: CASVGSMSNQPQHF. The CDR3 nucleotides are TGTGCCAGCGTGGGCAGCATGAGCAATCAGCCCCAGCATTTT.

The gene calls are TRBV11-2 and TRBJ2-7; 8 nucleotides agree with TRBD2. CDR1 SGHAT and CDR2 FQNNGV come from the germline V gene. The CDR3 sequence is 14 residues long. With V trimmed by 6 bases and J by 2 bases, 6 bases remained unmatched. The CDR3 protein is CASRLTSGTYEQYF. The CDR3 coding sequence is TGTGCCAGCAGACTAACTAGCGGAACCTACGAGCAGTACTTC.

The J gene is TRBJ2-5, the V gene TRBV6-1; perhaps TRBD1 as D (6 bases). CDR1 is MNHNS and CDR2 is SASEGT in the germline V gene. This CDR3 contains 15 residues. V lost 2 bases and J 2 bases, leaving 12 bases between the germline ends. CDR3 in amino acids: CASSESRGRQETQYF. The CDR3 nucleotides read TGTGCCAGCAGTGAATCCAGGGGTCGGCAAGAGACCCAGTACTTC.